One sample yielded the 5 T cell receptor beta chains listed below, sequenced in a study of cytomegalovirus exposure and HLA in healthy donors. The PCR contained 60 Vbeta and 13 Jbeta primers. Sequencing used immunoSEQ multiplex PCR; TCRdb keeps in-frame clones, though not all of them. The repertoire holds approximately 170,000 clones, with roughly 72% as singletons. Material: PBMCs. These receptors came from a man between 35 and 55 years old in good health and CMV-seronegative.

The chain has TRBV6-1 and TRBJ1-5; D is uncertain. The CDR3 is 15 amino acids. The V gene's germline CDR1 is MNHNS and CDR2 SASEGT. Between the trimmed V and J ends, which lost 2 bases and 10 bases, there was a span of 18 bases. CDR3: CASSEIQTSFGPQHF. The CDR3 nucleotides read TGTGCCAGCAGTGAAATACAGACTAGCTTTGGACCCCAGCATTTT.

The chain has TRBV9 and TRBJ2-5, with TRBD2 as a possible D gene (5 bases). Germline CDR1 reads SGDLS; CDR2 reads YYNGEE. There are 13 residues in the CDR3. The germline V and J ends were trimmed by 3 bases and 1 base, with 7 bases remaining between them. CDR3 in amino acids: CASSAGFQETQYF. The CDR3 DNA follows: TGTGCCAGCAGCGCGGGGTTCCAAGAGACCCAGTACTTC.

Only one count was recorded for this clone. V and J are TRBV28 and TRBJ1-4, with 7 bases matching TRBD1. The CDR3 runs to 18 residues. CDR1 and CDR2 from the germline V gene are MDHEN and SYDVKM. Losses at the gene ends were 4 bases for V and 3 bases for J; bases not matched to a gene: 14. DNA of the CDR3: TGTGCCAGCAGTTCTAATCTTTGGAACAGGGGCTCTAATGAAAAACTGTTTTTT. Translated, it gives CASSSNLWNRGSNEKLFF.

This clone has a handful of counts. The chain has TRBV7-3 and TRBJ1-2; D perhaps matches TRBD1 (6 bases). CDR3 length equals 12 residues. Deletions cut 5 bases from V and 4 bases from J, with 8 bases between. From germline, CDR1 is SGHTA and CDR2 FQGTGA. CDR3 coding DNA: TGTGCCAGCAGCCTGACAGGCTATGGCTACACCTTC. It is translated as CASSLTGYGYTF.

The chain combines TRBV27 with TRBJ2-1, with D uncertain. Per the germline V gene, CDR1 is MNHEY and CDR2 is SMNVEV (reference sequence). This CDR3 has 11 amino acids. V dropped 8 bases and J dropped 4 bases, with 6 bases sitting between them. The CDR3 region is CASRRYNEQFF. CDR3 coding DNA: TGTGCCAGCCGTCGGTACAATGAGCAGTTCTTC.